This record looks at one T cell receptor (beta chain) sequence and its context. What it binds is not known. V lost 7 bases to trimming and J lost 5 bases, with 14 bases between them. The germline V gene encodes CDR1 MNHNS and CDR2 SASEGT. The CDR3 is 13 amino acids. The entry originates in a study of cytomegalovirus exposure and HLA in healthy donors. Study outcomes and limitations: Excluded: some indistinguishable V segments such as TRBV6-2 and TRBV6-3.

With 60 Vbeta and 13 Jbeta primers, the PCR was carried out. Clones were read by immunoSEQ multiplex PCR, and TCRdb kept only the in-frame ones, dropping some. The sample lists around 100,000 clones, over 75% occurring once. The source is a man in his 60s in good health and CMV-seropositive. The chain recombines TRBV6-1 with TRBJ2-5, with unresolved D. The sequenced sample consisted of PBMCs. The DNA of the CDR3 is TGTGCCAGCAACGATAGAGTATATGAGACCCAGTACTTC. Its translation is CASNDRVYETQYF.